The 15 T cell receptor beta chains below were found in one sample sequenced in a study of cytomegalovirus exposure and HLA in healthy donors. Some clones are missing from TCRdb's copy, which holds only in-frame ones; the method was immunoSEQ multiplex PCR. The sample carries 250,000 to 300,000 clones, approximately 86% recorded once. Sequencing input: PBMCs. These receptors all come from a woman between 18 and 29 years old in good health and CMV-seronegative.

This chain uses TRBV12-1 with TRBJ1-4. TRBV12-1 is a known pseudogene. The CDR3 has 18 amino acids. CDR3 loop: CASSTRPTKRATNEKLFF. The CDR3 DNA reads TGTGCCAGCAGCACCAGACCTACGAAGCGTGCAACTAATGAAAAACTGTTTTTT.

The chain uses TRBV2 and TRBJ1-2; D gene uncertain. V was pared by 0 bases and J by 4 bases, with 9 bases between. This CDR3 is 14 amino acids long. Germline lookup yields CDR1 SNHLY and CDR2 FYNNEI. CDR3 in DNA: TGTGCCAGCAGTGAAGCGGCAGAGGTCTATGGCTACACCTTC. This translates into CASSEAAEVYGYTF.

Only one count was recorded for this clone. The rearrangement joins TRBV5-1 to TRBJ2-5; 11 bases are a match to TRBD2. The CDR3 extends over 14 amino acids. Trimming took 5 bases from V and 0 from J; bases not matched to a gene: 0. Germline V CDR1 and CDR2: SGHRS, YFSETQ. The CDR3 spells CASRTSGDQETQYF. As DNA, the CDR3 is TGCGCCAGCAGGACTAGCGGGGACCAAGAGACCCAGTACTTC.

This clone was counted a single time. CDR3 protein: CASSPADRPAGNTIYF. The CDR3 DNA reads as TGTGCCAGCAGCCCAGCCGACAGGCCTGCTGGAAACACCATATATTTT. The chain links TRBV7-8 to TRBJ1-3; D possibly corresponds to TRBD1 (6 bases). The CDR3 is made up of 16 amino acids. The ends were cut back, 5 bases at V and 2 bases at J, with 16 bases in the middle. The germline gives CDR1 SGHVS, CDR2 FQNEAQ. Variable domain in full (rest from reference TRBV7-8 and TRBJ1-3): GAGVSQSPRYKVAKRGQDVALRCDPISGHVSLFWYQQALGQGPEFLTYFQNEAQLDKSGLPSDRFFAERPEGSVSTLKIQRTQQEDSAVYLCASSPADRPAGNTIYFGEGSWLTVV.

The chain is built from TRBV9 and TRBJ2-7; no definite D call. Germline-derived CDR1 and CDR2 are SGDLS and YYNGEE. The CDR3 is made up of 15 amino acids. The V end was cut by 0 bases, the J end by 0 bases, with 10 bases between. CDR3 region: CASSVGPKSSYEQYF. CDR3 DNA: TGTGCCAGCAGCGTAGGCCCCAAGAGCTCCTACGAGCAGTACTTC.

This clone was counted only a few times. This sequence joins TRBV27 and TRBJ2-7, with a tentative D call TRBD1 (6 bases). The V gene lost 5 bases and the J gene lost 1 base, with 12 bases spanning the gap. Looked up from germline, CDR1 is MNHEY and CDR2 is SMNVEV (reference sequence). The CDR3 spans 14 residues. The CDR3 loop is CASSHSTGSYEQYF. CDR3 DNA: TGTGCCAGCAGTCATTCGACAGGTTCCTACGAGCAGTACTTC.

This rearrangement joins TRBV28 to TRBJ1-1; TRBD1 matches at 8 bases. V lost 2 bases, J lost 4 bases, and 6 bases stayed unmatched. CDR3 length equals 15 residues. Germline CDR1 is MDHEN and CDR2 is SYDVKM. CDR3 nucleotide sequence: TGTGCCAGCAGTTTAAACCCCGACAGGGGCACTGAAGCTTTCTTT. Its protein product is CASSLNPDRGTEAFF.

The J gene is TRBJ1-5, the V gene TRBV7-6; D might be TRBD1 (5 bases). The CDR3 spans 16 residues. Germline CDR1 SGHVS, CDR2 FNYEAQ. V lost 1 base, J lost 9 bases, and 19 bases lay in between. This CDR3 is CASSLGGTGEGLPQHF. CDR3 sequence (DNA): TGTGCCAGCAGCTTAGGCGGGACTGGCGAAGGGTTGCCCCAGCATTTT.

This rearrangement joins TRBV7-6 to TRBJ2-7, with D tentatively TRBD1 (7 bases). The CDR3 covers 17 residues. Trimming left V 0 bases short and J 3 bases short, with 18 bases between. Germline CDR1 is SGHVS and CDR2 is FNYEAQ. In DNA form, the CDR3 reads TGTGCCAGCAGCTTAGCCCCCCGGGGGCGGGACAGCTACGAGCAGTACTTC. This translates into CASSLAPRGRDSYEQYF.

The CDR3 loop is CAWGGGTRITEAFF. The CDR3 bases are TGTGCCTGGGGCGGGGGGACTCGGATCACTGAAGCTTTCTTT. The chain joins TRBV30 to TRBJ1-1; a possible D gene is TRBD1 (5 bases). This CDR3 comprises 14 residues. Trimming shortened V by 5 bases and J by 4 bases, and 17 bases separated the two germline ends. CDR1 GTSNPN and CDR2 SVGIG come from the germline V gene (reference sequence).

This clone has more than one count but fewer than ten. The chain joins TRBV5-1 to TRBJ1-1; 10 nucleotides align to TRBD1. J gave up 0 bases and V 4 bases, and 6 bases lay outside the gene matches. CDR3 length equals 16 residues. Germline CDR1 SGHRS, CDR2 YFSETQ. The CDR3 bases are TGCGCCAGCAGCCCATGGACAGGGGGGATGAACACTGAAGCTTTCTTT. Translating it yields CASSPWTGGMNTEAFF. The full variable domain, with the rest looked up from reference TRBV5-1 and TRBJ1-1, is KAGVTQTPRYLIKTRGQQVTLSCSPISGHRSVSWYQQTPGQGLQFLFEYFSETQRNKGNFPGRFSGRQFSNSRSEMNVSTLELGDSALYLCASSPWTGGMNTEAFFGQGTRLTVV.

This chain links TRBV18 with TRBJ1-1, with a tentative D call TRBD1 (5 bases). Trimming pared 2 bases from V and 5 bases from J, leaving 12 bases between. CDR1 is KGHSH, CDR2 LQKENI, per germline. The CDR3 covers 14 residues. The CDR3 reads CASSPSQAKTEAFF. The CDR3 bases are TGTGCCAGCTCACCATCACAGGCAAAAACTGAAGCTTTCTTT.

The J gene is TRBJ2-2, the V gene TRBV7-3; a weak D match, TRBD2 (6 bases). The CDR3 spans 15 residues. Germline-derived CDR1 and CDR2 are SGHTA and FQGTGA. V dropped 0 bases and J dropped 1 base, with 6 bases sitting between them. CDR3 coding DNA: TGTGCCAGCAGCTTAACTAGCGGGAACACCGGGGAGCTGTTTTTT. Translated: CASSLTSGNTGELFF. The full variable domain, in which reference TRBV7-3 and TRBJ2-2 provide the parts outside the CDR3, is GAGVSQTPSNKVTEKGKYVELRCDPISGHTALYWYRQSLGQGPEFLIYFQGTGAADDSGLPNDRFFAVRPEGSVSTLKIQRTERGDSAVYLCASSLTSGNTGELFFGEGSRLTVL.

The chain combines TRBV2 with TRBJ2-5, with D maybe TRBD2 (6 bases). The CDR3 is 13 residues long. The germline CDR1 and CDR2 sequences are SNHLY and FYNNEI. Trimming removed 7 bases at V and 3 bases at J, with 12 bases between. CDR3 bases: TGTGCCAGCAAAGGTGGGAGGAAAGAGACCCAGTACTTC. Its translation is CASKGGRKETQYF.

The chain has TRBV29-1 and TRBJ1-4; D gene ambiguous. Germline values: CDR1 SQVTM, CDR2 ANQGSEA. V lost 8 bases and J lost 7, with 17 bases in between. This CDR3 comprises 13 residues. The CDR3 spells CSILTGKGEKLFF. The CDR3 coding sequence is TGCAGCATTCTCACCGGGAAAGGTGAAAAACTGTTTTTT.